Listed below are T cell receptor beta chains from one sample, sequenced in a study of cytomegalovirus exposure and HLA in healthy donors. Profiled with immunoSEQ multiplex PCR; TCRdb holds only in-frame clones, not every one. In the table there are 130,000 to 150,000 clones, around 72% of which are singletons. Specimen: PBMCs. These receptors all stem from a human donor in good health. The CDR3 runs from the conserved cysteine through the conserved F or W. Fields, in order: D gene, clone size, J gene, V gene, CDR3 protein, CDR3 DNA. A D gene is named only where the DNA matches it firmly. Expanded clones are given a class, and other clones once, few, many or no size at all.

>TRBD2|.|TRBJ2-7|TRBV29-1
CSASRGLGSYEQYF
TGCAGCGCCTCGAGGGGACTAGGGTCCTACGAGCAGTACTTC
>.|.|TRBJ2-7|TRBV21-1
CASSTAVAGKNYEQYF
TGTGCCAGCAGCACGGCGGTGGCGGGGAAAAACTACGAGCAGTACTTC
>.|.|TRBJ1-6|TRBV29-1
CSVGSGNYNSPLHF
TGCAGCGTTGGTTCAGGGAACTATAATTCACCCCTCCACTTT
>.|.|TRBJ2-7|TRBV14
CASSQVAGEQYF
TGTGCCAGCAGCCAAGTCGCGGGGGAGCAGTACTTC
>TRBD2|.|TRBJ2-3|TRBV5-6
CASSDNLAGGSTDTQYF
TGTGCCAGCAGCGACAATCTAGCGGGAGGGAGCACAGATACGCAGTATTTT
>TRBD1|.|TRBJ1-6|TRBV7-2
CASSLQGTGSSPLHF
TGTGCCAGCAGCTTACAAGGGACAGGGTCGTCACCCCTCCACTTT
>TRBD2|.|TRBJ2-7|TRBV7-6
CASSLASGGALYEQYF
TGTGCCAGCAGCCTCGCTAGCGGGGGGGCCTTATACGAGCAGTACTTC
>.|.|TRBJ2-2|TRBV12-5
CASGPPTRWRTGELFF
TGTGCTAGTGGTCCCCCTACGCGCTGGAGAACCGGGGAGCTGTTTTTT
>TRBD1|.|TRBJ1-2|TRBV25-1
CASSEFSGQGYGYTF
TGTGCCAGCAGTGAATTTTCCGGACAGGGCTATGGCTACACCTTC
>.|.|TRBJ2-5|TRBV19
CATSPRGIGVETQYF
TGTGCCACATCCCCCCGGGGGATTGGAGTAGAGACCCAGTACTTC
>.|.|TRBJ2-7|TRBV6-1
CASSELRQTSYEQYF
TGTGCCAGCAGTGAATTGAGACAGACCTCCTACGAGCAGTACTTC
>TRBD1|few|TRBJ1-5|TRBV12-5
CASGNDRGPHF
TGTGCTAGTGGCAACGACAGGGGCCCTCATTTT
>.|once|TRBJ2-3|TRBV7-9
CASLRGATDTQYF
TGTGCCAGCCTCCGGGGGGCGACAGATACGCAGTATTTT
>TRBD2|few|TRBJ2-2|TRBV10-1
CASSDLLAGANTGELFF
TGCGCCAGCAGTGATTTACTAGCGGGGGCTAACACCGGGGAGCTGTTTTTT
>.|.|TRBJ1-3|TRBV30
CAWSSDNGNTIYF
TGTGCCTGGAGTTCAGACAATGGAAACACCATATATTTT
>.|once|TRBJ2-6|TRBV19
CASSDRFSGANVLTF
TGTGCCAGTAGTGACAGGTTCTCTGGGGCCAACGTCCTGACTTTC
>.|few|TRBJ1-2|TRBV25-1
CASSAPPYGYTF
TGTGCCAGCAGTGCCCCTCCCTATGGCTACACCTTC
>.|.|TRBJ2-5|TRBV14
CASSHLGRGRETQYF
TGTGCCAGCAGCCATCTTGGCAGGGGTCGAGAGACCCAGTACTTC
>TRBD2|.|TRBJ2-7|TRBV4-2
CASSQEGASGGEQYF
TGTGCCAGCAGCCAAGAAGGGGCTAGCGGGGGCGAGCAGTACTTC
>.|.|TRBJ2-1|TRBV25-1
CASTPRGAGRVDEQFF
TGTGCCAGCACCCCCAGGGGGGCGGGACGGGTAGATGAGCAGTTCTTC
>.|few|TRBJ1-1|TRBV25-1
CASSDRYTEAFF
TGTGCCAGCAGTGACAGGTACACTGAAGCTTTCTTT
>TRBD1|.|TRBJ1-2|TRBV30
CAWIRDRGNHYGYPF
TGTGCCTGGATCCGGGACAGGGGGAACCACTACGGCTACCCCTTC
>TRBD2|.|TRBJ2-5|TRBV7-6
CASSQAGGPRETQYF
TGTGCCAGCAGTCAAGCGGGAGGGCCGCGGGAGACCCAGTACTTC
>TRBD1|.|TRBJ2-7|TRBV5-1
CASSPGTGERYEQYF
TGCGCCAGCAGCCCAGGGACAGGGGAGAGGTACGAGCAGTACTTC
>.|.|TRBJ2-7|TRBV5-4
CASSRFSVPYEQYF
TGTGCCAGCAGCCGATTTAGTGTTCCCTACGAGCAGTACTTC
>TRBD1|.|TRBJ1-2|TRBV6-5
CASSYGAGGVYGYTF
TGTGCCAGCAGTTACGGGGCAGGGGGTGTTTATGGCTACACCTTC
>.|.|TRBJ1-2|TRBV7-2
CASSLVQAATGGGYTF
TGTGCCAGCAGCTTAGTGCAGGCAGCAACTGGAGGGGGCTACACCTTC
>.|.|TRBJ2-7|TRBV6-1
CASALARGYEQYF
TGTGCCAGCGCGCTAGCCCGAGGCTACGAGCAGTACTTC
>.|.|TRBJ2-1|TRBV9
CASSVVGAVYNEQFF
TGTGCCAGCAGCGTAGTTGGGGCAGTATACAATGAGCAGTTCTTC
>.|few|TRBJ1-1|TRBV9
CASSVALGVDSKNTEAFF
TGTGCCAGCAGCGTAGCCCTAGGGGTGGACAGCAAGAACACTGAAGCTTTCTTT
>.|.|TRBJ1-2|TRBV2
CASSRTSNYGYTF
TGTGCCAGCAGTAGGACATCTAACTATGGCTACACCTTC
>TRBD1|once|TRBJ2-7|TRBV2
CASRWTGGSYEQYF
TGTGCCAGCAGATGGACAGGGGGTTCCTACGAGCAGTACTTC
>TRBD2|once|TRBJ2-5|TRBV19
CASSTRAASGRGGGKETQYF
TGTGCCAGTAGTACCCGAGCGGCTAGCGGGAGAGGCGGAGGGAAAGAGACCCAGTACTTC
>TRBD1|.|TRBJ2-1|TRBV7-3
CASSSHRGSLNEQFF
TGTGCCAGCAGCTCCCACAGGGGCTCCCTCAATGAGCAGTTCTTC
>.|few|TRBJ2-5|TRBV5-1
CASSLALDAGETQYF
TGCGCCAGCAGCTTGGCCTTAGACGCGGGAGAGACCCAGTACTTC
>.|.|TRBJ1-2|TRBV7-3
CASSLTPGDYGYTF
TGTGCCAGCAGCTTAACGCCGGGGGACTATGGCTACACCTTC
>.|.|TRBJ2-5|TRBV9
CASSVDGRGQETQYF
TGTGCCAGCAGCGTAGACGGTCGGGGCCAAGAGACCCAGTACTTC
>TRBD2|.|TRBJ2-6|TRBV7-9
CASSLGLAGAGANVLTF
TGTGCCAGCAGCCTCGGACTAGCGGGGGCTGGGGCCAACGTCCTGACTTTC
>.|.|TRBJ1-2|TRBV27
CASSADSPFYGYTF
TGTGCCAGCAGCGCGGACAGTCCATTCTATGGCTACACCTTC
>.|.|TRBJ1-1|TRBV5-1
CASSSTGASGTEAFF
TGCGCCAGCAGTTCGACAGGTGCCTCGGGGACTGAAGCTTTCTTT
>.|.|TRBJ1-2|TRBV9
CASSDRANGYTF
TGTGCCAGCAGCGACAGGGCTAATGGCTACACCTTC
>TRBD1|.|TRBJ1-2|TRBV28
CASSLVGQGKGYTF
TGTGCCAGCAGTCTAGTCGGACAGGGGAAAGGCTACACCTTC
>.|.|TRBJ1-2|TRBV7-9
CSSSLGDGYTF
TGTTCCAGCAGCTTAGGCGATGGCTACACCTTC
>TRBD2|.|TRBJ2-3|TRBV10-1
CASSVAGDRRGTDTQYF
TGCGCCAGCAGTGTGGCGGGAGACCGGAGAGGGACAGATACGCAGTATTTT
>.|.|TRBJ2-7|TRBV7-6
CASSLNPTYEQYF
TGTGCCAGCAGCTTAAACCCTACCTACGAGCAGTACTTC
>.|.|TRBJ1-1|TRBV2
CASSEALGTKIGAFF
TGTGCCAGCAGTGAAGCGCTAGGGACAAAAATCGGAGCTTTCTTT